This passage covers 14 T cell receptor beta chains from one sample sequenced in a study of blood T cell repertoires in COVID-19. This table comes from immunoSEQ multiplex PCR, and its TCRdb copy is limited to in-frame clones, with some not included. The data hold 300,000 to 350,000 clones, with around nine tenths observed a single time. The sequenced sample consisted of peripheral blood. Receptors were obtained from a woman aged 70-85 years with COVID-19, enrolled during active disease.

V and J are TRBV18 and TRBJ1-1; the match to TRBD1 covers 7 bases. The V gene end was trimmed by 4 bases and the J gene end by 3 bases; junction bases not matched to a gene: 11. This CDR3 spans 16 amino acids. CDR1 and CDR2 from the germline V gene are KGHSH and LQKENI. CDR3 residues: CASSLVRTGKDTEAFF. CDR3 bases: TGTGCCAGCTCACTTGTCCGGACAGGTAAGGACACTGAAGCTTTCTTT.

The chain carries TRBV2 and TRBJ1-3, with D perhaps TRBD1 (6 bases). The CDR3 extends over 15 amino acids. Per germline, CDR1 SNHLY and CDR2 FYNNEI. Trimming left V 5 bases short and J 0 bases short, with 11 bases between. The CDR3 nucleotides read TGTGCCAGCAGTACCTCAGGGGCCTCTGGAAACACCATATATTTT. It translates to CASSTSGASGNTIYF.

The chain combines TRBV4-3 with TRBJ2-7, with TRBD1 identical over 8 bases. Germline CDR1 reads LGHNA; CDR2 reads YSLEER. With V trimmed by 0 bases and J by 3 bases, 4 bases remained unmatched. CDR3 length equals 15 residues. This CDR3 reads CASSQEWTGRYEQYF. The CDR3 DNA reads TGCGCCAGCAGCCAAGAATGGACAGGGCGCTACGAGCAGTACTTC.

J is TRBJ2-2 and V is TRBV6-4, with D possibly matching TRBD2 (5 bases). Germline lookup yields CDR1 MRHNA and CDR2 SNTAGT. V lost 2 bases to trimming and J lost 6 bases, with 10 bases between them. The CDR3 has 14 residues. CDR3: CASSDPRVAGELFF. The CDR3 nucleotides read TGTGCCAGCAGTGACCCGAGGGTGGCCGGGGAGCTGTTTTTT.

The J gene is TRBJ1-3, the V gene TRBV11-2; D unresolved. V shed 4 bases and J shed 0 bases, with 7 bases lying between them. Germline V lookup: CDR1 SGHAT, CDR2 FQNNGV. The CDR3 has 14 amino acids. CDR3: CASSSLSSGNTIYF. The CDR3, as DNA: TGTGCCAGCAGCTCCCTGAGCTCTGGAAACACCATATATTTT.

The chain carries TRBV18 and TRBJ2-3; 10 positions match TRBD2. CDR1 is KGHSH, CDR2 LQKENI, per germline. The CDR3 runs 16 residues. Germline trimming cut 1 base from V and 5 bases from J; bases unmatched to any gene: 6. The CDR3 reads CASSPRSGGALDTQYF. The CDR3 coding sequence is TGTGCCAGCTCACCACGCAGCGGGGGGGCGTTAGATACGCAGTATTTT.

The rearrangement links TRBV5-1 to TRBJ2-1; 12 bases are a match to TRBD2. This CDR3 comprises 17 residues. Germline V lookup: CDR1 SGHRS, CDR2 YFSETQ. V was clipped by 1 base and J by 4 bases; unmatched bases: 6. The CDR3 is CASSLLASGGAYNEQFF. CDR3 bases: TGCGCCAGCAGCTTGCTGGCTAGCGGGGGGGCGTACAATGAGCAGTTCTTC.

This clone appeared a few times. V usage is TRBV7-2 and J usage is TRBJ2-3, with 8 bases identical to TRBD2. CDR3 length: 15 residues. Germline-derived CDR1 and CDR2 are SGHTA and FQGNSA. V dropped 4 bases and J dropped 4; count of bases not matched to a gene: 7. The CDR3: CASSYRTSPSDTQYF. The CDR3 DNA follows: TGTGCCAGCAGCTACAGGACTAGCCCTTCAGATACGCAGTATTTT.

This rearrangement joins TRBV19 to TRBJ1-5; D perhaps matches TRBD1 (5 bases). The germline CDR1 and CDR2 sequences are LNHDA and SQIVND (reference sequence). V gave up 7 bases and J gave up 5 bases, with 12 bases separating them. The CDR3 extends over 13 amino acids. The CDR3 DNA sequence: TGTGCCAGTAAGGGGTGGGAGGATCAGCCCCAGCATTTT. It is translated as CASKGWEDQPQHF.

V gene TRBV7-8 combines with J gene TRBJ1-1; 8 positions agree with TRBD1. The CDR3 covers 15 residues. Per the germline V gene, CDR1 is SGHVS and CDR2 is FQNEAQ. The junction had 4 bases not matched to a gene; V was cut back by 3 bases and J by 1 base. In DNA, the CDR3 is TGTGCCAGCAGCTTGGCCGACAGGGGGAACACTGAAGCTTTCTTT. As protein: CASSLADRGNTEAFF.

The chain uses TRBV27 and TRBJ1-2; D not certain. V lost 4 bases and J 8 bases, leaving 17 bases between the germline ends. The CDR3 loop spans 14 amino acids. Germline V gene lookup returns CDR1 MNHEY and CDR2 SMNVEV (reference sequence). This CDR3 reads CASSSEPYQAGYTF. The CDR3, as DNA: TGTGCCAGCAGTTCTGAACCATATCAGGCGGGCTACACCTTC.

This chain connects TRBV9 to TRBJ1-2; no reliable D call. The CDR3 is 14 residues long. The germline V gene has CDR1 SGDLS and CDR2 YYNGEE. The ends were cut back, 0 bases at V and 4 bases at J, with 10 bases in the middle. CDR3 in amino acids: CASSVEEDRYGYTF. The DNA for the CDR3 is TGTGCCAGCAGCGTAGAGGAGGATCGCTATGGCTACACCTTC.

CDR3 protein: CASRRPFGQAFYGYTF. The CDR3 DNA follows: TGTGCCAGCAGGCGGCCCTTTGGACAGGCCTTCTATGGCTACACCTTC. This chain connects TRBV27 to TRBJ1-2; 7 positions agree with TRBD1. V lost 6 bases, J lost 4 bases, and 14 bases stayed unmatched. Germline values: CDR1 MNHEY, CDR2 SMNVEV (reference sequence). The CDR3 contains 16 residues.

This chain connects TRBV24-1 to TRBJ1-1; D is uncertain. The CDR3 consists of 13 residues. Trimming shortened V by 1 base and J by 10 bases, and 12 bases separated the two germline ends. The germline gives CDR1 KGHDR, CDR2 SFDVKD. The DNA of the CDR3 is TGTGCCACCAGTGATTTCAGCGGGCGGATAGCTTTCTTT. This sequence encodes CATSDFSGRIAFF.